This T cell receptor beta chain stems from a study of identifying expanded T cells in peripheral blood. Germline CDR1 and CDR2: SGHRS and YFSETQ. The CDR3 consists of 13 residues. Trimming stripped 0 bases from V and 2 bases from J, with 6 bases between. The data were produced by immunoSEQ multiplex PCR, yet TCRdb's version contains in-frame clones alone and is incomplete. This table has around 120,000 clones, roughly 89% appearing once. On this clone: What it binds is not known.

Collection occurred without any documented infections or immune events in donors. Study results and limitations: Technical replicates showed roughly 1.2 changed clones; roughly two weeks approximately 16; four weeks 19.

This TCR derives from a person aged 18-70 years in good health. The material sequenced was blood. This sequence joins TRBV5-1 and TRBJ2-7; no firm D call. In DNA, the CDR3 is TGCGCCAGCAGCTTGGAGTCGGCCTACGAGCAGTACTTC. Its protein is CASSLESAYEQYF.